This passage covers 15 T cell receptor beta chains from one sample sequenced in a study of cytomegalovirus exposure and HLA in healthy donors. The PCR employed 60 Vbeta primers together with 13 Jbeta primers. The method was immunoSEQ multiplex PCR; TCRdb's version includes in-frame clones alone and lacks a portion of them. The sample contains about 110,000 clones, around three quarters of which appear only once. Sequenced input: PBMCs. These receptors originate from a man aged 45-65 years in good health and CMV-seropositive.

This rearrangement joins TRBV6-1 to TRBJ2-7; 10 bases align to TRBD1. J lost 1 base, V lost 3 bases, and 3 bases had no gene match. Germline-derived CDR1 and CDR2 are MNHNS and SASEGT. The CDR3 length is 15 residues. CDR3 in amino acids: CASSEGQGFSYEQYF. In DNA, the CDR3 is TGTGCCAGCAGTGAGGGACAGGGGTTTTCCTACGAGCAGTACTTC.

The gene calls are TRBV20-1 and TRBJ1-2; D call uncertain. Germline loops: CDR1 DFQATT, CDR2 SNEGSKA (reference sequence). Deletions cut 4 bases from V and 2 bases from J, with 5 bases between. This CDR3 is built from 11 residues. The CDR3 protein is CSATLNYGYTF. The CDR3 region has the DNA TGCAGTGCTACCTTGAACTATGGCTACACCTTC.

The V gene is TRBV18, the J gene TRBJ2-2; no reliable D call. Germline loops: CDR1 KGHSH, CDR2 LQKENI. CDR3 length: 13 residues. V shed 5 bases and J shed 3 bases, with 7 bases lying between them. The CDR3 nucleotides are TGTGCCAGCTCATTTTCGGACACCGGGGAGCTGTTTTTT. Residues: CASSFSDTGELFF.

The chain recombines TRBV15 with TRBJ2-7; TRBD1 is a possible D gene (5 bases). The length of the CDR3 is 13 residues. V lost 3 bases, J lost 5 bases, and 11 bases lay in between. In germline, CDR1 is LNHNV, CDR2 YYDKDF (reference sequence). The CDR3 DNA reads TGTGCCACCAGCAGGAGATCAGGGAACGAGCAGTACTTC. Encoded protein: CATSRRSGNEQYF. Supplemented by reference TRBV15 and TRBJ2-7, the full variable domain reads DAMVIQNPRYQVTQFGKPVTLSCSQTLNHNVMYWYQQKSSQAPKLLFHYYDKDFNNEADTPDNFQSRRPNTSFCFLDIRSPGLGDTAMYLCATSRRSGNEQYFGPGTRLTVT.

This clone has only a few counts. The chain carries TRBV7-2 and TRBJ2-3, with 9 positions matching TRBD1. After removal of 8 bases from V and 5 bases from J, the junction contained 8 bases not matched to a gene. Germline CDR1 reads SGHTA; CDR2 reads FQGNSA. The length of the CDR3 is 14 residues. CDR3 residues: CASYAGTGLDTQYF. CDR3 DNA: TGTGCCAGCTACGCGGGGACAGGGTTAGATACGCAGTATTTT.

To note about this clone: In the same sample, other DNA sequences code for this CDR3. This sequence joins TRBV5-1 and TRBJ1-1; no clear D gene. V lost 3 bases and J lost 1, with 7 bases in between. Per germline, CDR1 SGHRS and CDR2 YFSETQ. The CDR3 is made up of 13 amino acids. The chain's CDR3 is CASSYRQNTEAFF. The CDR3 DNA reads TGCGCCAGCAGCTACCGACAGAACACTGAAGCTTTCTTT.

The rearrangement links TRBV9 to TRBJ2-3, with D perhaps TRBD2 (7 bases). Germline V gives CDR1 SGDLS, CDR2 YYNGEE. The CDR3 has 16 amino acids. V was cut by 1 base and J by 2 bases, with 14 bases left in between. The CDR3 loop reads CASSVQGRGDTDTQYF. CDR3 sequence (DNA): TGTGCCAGCAGCGTACAGGGGAGGGGTGACACAGATACGCAGTATTTT. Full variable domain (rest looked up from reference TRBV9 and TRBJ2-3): DSGVTQTPKHLITATGQRVTLRCSPRSGDLSVYWYQQSLDQGLQFLIQYYNGEERAKGNILERFSAQQFPDLHSELNLSSLELGDSALYFCASSVQGRGDTDTQYFGPGTRLTVL.

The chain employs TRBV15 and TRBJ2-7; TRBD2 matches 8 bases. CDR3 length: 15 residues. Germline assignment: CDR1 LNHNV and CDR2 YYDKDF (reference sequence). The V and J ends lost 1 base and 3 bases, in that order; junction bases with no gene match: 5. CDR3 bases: TGTGCCACCAGCAGAGCGTTAGCGGGGCTCTACGAGCAGTACTTC. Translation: CATSRALAGLYEQYF.

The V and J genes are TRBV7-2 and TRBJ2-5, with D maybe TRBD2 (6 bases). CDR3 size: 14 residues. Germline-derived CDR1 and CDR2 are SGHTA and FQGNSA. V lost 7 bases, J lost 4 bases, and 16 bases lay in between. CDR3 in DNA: TGTGCCAGCACCGGGGTGAGGAGGGGAGAGACCCAGTACTTC. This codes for CASTGVRRGETQYF. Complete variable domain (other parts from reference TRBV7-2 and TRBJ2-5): GAGVSQSPSNKVTEKGKDVELRCDPISGHTALYWYRQSLGQGLEFLIYFQGNSAPDKSGLPSDRFSAERTGGSVSTLTIQRTQQEDSAVYLCASTGVRRGETQYFGPGTRLLVL.

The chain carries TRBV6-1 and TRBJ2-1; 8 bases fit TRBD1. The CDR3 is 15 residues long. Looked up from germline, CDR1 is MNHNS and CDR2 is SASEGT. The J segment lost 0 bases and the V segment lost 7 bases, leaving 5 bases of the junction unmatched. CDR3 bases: TGTGCCAGCAACCGGGACAGGACCTCCTACAATGAGCAGTTCTTC. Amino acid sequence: CASNRDRTSYNEQFF.

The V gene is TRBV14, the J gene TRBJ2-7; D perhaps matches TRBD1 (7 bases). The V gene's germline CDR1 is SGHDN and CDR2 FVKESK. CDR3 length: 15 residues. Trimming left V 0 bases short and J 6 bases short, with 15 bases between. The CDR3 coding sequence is TGTGCCAGCAGCCAAGACATGGGGCAGGGGGGCGAGCAGTACTTC. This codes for CASSQDMGQGGEQYF.

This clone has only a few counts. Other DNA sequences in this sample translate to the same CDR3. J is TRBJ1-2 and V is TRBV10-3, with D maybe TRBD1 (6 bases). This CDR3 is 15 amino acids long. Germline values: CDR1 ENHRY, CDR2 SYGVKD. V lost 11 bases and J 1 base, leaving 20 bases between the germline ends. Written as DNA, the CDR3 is TGTGCCTCCCAGGGGCCTACTAGGATTAACTATGGCTACACCTTC. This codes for CASQGPTRINYGYTF.

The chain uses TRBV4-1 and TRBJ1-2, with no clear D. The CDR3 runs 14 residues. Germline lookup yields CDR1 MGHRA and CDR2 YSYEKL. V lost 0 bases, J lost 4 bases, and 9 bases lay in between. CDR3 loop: CASSQEQNIYGYTF. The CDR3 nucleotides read TGCGCCAGCAGCCAAGAACAAAACATCTATGGCTACACCTTC.

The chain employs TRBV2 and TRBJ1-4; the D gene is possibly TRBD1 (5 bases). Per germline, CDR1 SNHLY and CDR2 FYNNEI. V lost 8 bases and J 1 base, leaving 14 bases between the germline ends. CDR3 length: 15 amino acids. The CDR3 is CASAGTLGTNEKLFF. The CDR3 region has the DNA TGTGCCAGCGCCGGGACTTTAGGAACTAATGAAAAACTGTTTTTT.

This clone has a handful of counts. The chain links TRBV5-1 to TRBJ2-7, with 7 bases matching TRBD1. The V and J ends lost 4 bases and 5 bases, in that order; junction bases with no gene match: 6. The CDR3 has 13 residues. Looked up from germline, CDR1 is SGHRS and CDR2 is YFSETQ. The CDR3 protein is CASSNTGAHEQYF. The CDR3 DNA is TGCGCCAGCAGCAATACAGGGGCCCACGAGCAGTACTTC.